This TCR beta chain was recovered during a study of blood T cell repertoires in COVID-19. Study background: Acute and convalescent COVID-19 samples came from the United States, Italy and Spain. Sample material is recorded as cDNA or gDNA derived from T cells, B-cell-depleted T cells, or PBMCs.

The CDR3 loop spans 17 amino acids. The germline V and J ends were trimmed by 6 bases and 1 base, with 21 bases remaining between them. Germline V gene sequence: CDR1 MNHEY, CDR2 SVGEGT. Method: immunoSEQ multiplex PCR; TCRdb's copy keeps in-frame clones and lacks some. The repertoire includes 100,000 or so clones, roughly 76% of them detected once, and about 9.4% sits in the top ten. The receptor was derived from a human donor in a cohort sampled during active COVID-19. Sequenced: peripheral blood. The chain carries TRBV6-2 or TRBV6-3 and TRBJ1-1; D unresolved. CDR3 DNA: TGTGCCAGCAGCCCTCTTGGAGGCGGGTTCGGGAACACTGAAGCTTTCTTT. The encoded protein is CASSPLGGGFGNTEAFF.